Following are 16 T cell receptor beta chains from one sample sequenced in a study of technical replicates of blood from a handful of donors. TCRdb's table, derived via immunoSEQ multiplex PCR, lists solely in-frame clones and lacks some. The sample includes more than 65,000 clones, over 90% seen only once; the top ten take approximately 0.39%. The sample comprised T cells isolated from PBMCs. The receptors were sampled from a human donor in good health.

The chain couples TRBV28 to TRBJ2-4; 7 positions match TRBD1. V gave up 1 base and J gave up 4 bases; unmatched junction bases: 4. The V gene's germline CDR1 is MDHEN and CDR2 SYDVKM. The CDR3 is made up of 15 amino acids. Written as DNA, the CDR3 is TGTGCCAGCAGTTTATACCAGGGGGAAAAAAACATTCAGTACTTC. Its protein product is CASSLYQGEKNIQYF. The full variable domain, in which reference TRBV28 and TRBJ2-4 provide the parts outside the CDR3, is DVKVTQSSRYLVKRTGEKVFLECVQDMDHENMFWYRQDPGLGLRLIYFSYDVKMKEKGDIPEGYSVSREKKERFSLILESASTNQTSMYLCASSLYQGEKNIQYFGAGTRLSVL.

The rearrangement joins TRBV5-4 to TRBJ2-1; TRBD1 matches at 7 bases. Germline trimming cut 3 bases from V and 9 bases from J; bases unmatched to any gene: 6. This CDR3 contains 13 residues. Germline V gives CDR1 SGHNT, CDR2 YYREEE (reference sequence). The CDR3 sequence: CASSWGTVGEQFF. The CDR3 nucleotides are TGTGCCAGCAGCTGGGGGACAGTAGGTGAGCAGTTCTTC. Full variable domain (remainder filled in from reference TRBV5-4 and TRBJ2-1): ETGVTQSPTHLIKTRGQQVTLRCSSQSGHNTVSWYQQALGQGPQFIFQYYREEENGRGNFPPRFSGLQFPNYSSELNVNALELDDSALYLCASSWGTVGEQFFGPGTRLTVL.

The J gene is TRBJ2-7, the V gene TRBV13; 16 bases are shared with TRBD2. V was pared by 4 bases and J by 7 bases, with 7 bases of the junction left unmatched. This CDR3 is 16 amino acids long. From germline, CDR1 is PRHDT and CDR2 FYEKMQ (reference sequence). The CDR3 DNA reads as TGTGCCAGCAGCTCCCCAGGGACTAGCGGGAGGGATGAGCAGTACTTC. This translates into CASSSPGTSGRDEQYF.

The CDR3 sequence is CASSPPVNTEAFF. DNA for the CDR3: TGTGCCAGCAGTCCCCCGGTGAACACTGAAGCTTTCTTT. V usage is TRBV28 and J usage is TRBJ1-1, with D hard to call. Germline V CDR1 and CDR2: MDHEN, SYDVKM. This CDR3 contains 13 residues. V was clipped by 5 bases and J by 0 bases, with 7 bases between them.

This sequence joins TRBV25-1 and TRBJ1-1; D not certain. The CDR3 runs 14 residues. CDR1 and CDR2 from the germline V gene are MGHDK and SYGVNS. V lost 3 bases, J lost 1 base, and 9 bases lay in between. The CDR3 sequence is CASSDARGNTEAFF. The DNA of the CDR3 is TGTGCCAGCAGTGATGCCAGAGGGAACACTGAAGCTTTCTTT.

This chain links TRBV28 with TRBJ2-5; D gene ambiguous. CDR1 is MDHEN and CDR2 is SYDVKM in the germline V gene. Trimming pared 5 bases from V and 2 bases from J, leaving 12 bases between. The CDR3 sequence is 14 residues long. This chain's CDR3 is CASSGHGLQETQYF. CDR3 DNA: TGTGCCAGCAGTGGGCACGGCCTACAAGAGACCCAGTACTTC.

V is TRBV4-1 and J is TRBJ2-1, with TRBD1 as a possible D gene (5 bases). V was shortened by 6 bases and J by 1 base, with 22 bases between the two germline ends. This CDR3 is 18 amino acids long. Looked up from germline, CDR1 is MGHRA and CDR2 is YSYEKL. The CDR3 DNA sequence: TGCGCCAGCAGTCCCCTAATCGACAGTCGTGAGTCCTACAATGAGCAGTTCTTC. This sequence encodes CASSPLIDSRESYNEQFF.

This clone was seen only once. J is TRBJ1-2 and V is TRBV28; possible D gene TRBD1, 5 bases. The germline V gene encodes CDR1 MDHEN and CDR2 SYDVKM. The CDR3 length is 15 residues. With 5 bases removed from V and 3 bases from J, the gap between germline ends came to 16 bases. The CDR3 reads CASSRPRRVHYGYTF. In DNA, the CDR3 is TGTGCCAGCAGTCGCCCTCGCAGGGTTCACTATGGCTACACCTTC.

The table lists this clone with a count of one. The chain couples TRBV7-9 to TRBJ2-1; D gene unclear. The CDR3 runs 14 residues. Germline V lookup: CDR1 SEHNR, CDR2 FQNEAQ (reference sequence). V lost 4 bases, J lost 5 bases, and 12 bases lay in between. The DNA for the CDR3 is TGTGCCAGCAGCTCTCTAGGTAGGCACAATGAGCAGTTCTTC. It specifies CASSSLGRHNEQFF.

This chain uses TRBV6-6 with TRBJ2-5; tentative D call: TRBD1 (6 bases). The germline gives CDR1 MNHNY, CDR2 SVGAGI (reference sequence). Trimming left V 8 bases short and J 4 bases short, with 14 bases between. The CDR3 runs to 13 residues. DNA for the CDR3: TGTGCCAGCCATACAGGGTCTAGAGAGACCCAGTACTTC. Protein sequence: CASHTGSRETQYF.

V gene TRBV30 combines with J gene TRBJ2-1; D is perhaps TRBD1 (6 bases). Trimming cost V 1 base and J 7 bases, with 17 bases left between them. This CDR3 is 15 amino acids long. The V gene's germline CDR1 is GTSNPN and CDR2 SVGIG (reference sequence). The CDR3 coding sequence is TGTGCCTGGAGTGGGGGCAGGGGATATGGGAATGAGCAGTTCTTC. Amino acids: CAWSGGRGYGNEQFF.

The rearrangement links TRBV9 to TRBJ2-1, with 10 bases aligning to TRBD1. The V gene's germline CDR1 is SGDLS and CDR2 YYNGEE. This CDR3 region has 16 residues. The J segment lost 4 bases and the V segment lost 4 bases, leaving 8 bases of the junction unmatched. In DNA, the CDR3 is TGTGCCAGCAGCTTGCCGACAGGGGGCGCTTACAATGAGCAGTTCTTC. The encoded protein is CASSLPTGGAYNEQFF.

This chain's CDR3 is CASSQGDLRYEQYF. The CDR3 DNA sequence: TGCGCCAGCAGCCAAGGAGATTTGAGGTACGAGCAGTACTTC. The chain combines TRBV4-1 with TRBJ2-7; D remains unclear. The V end lost 1 base, the J end lost 4 bases, and 11 bases lay between the germline ends. CDR1 is MGHRA, CDR2 YSYEKL, per germline. The CDR3 has 14 residues.

The chain uses TRBV4-3 and TRBJ2-3, with 8 bases aligning to TRBD2. From germline, CDR1 is LGHNA and CDR2 YSLEER. The CDR3 contains 14 residues. V was pared by 0 bases and J by 8 bases, with 4 bases of the junction left unmatched. CDR3 nucleotide sequence: TGCGCCAGCAGCCAAGACGCGGGAGGACCTACGCAGTATTTT. Its protein product is CASSQDAGGPTQYF.

The chain uses TRBV21-1 and TRBJ1-2; TRBD1, the table's D call, was not compared with the DNA. TRBV21-1 is recorded as a pseudogene. The CDR3 extends over 12 amino acids. The CDR3 DNA is TGTGCCAGCAGCATTGACACGCATGGCTACACCTTC. This encodes CASSIDTHGYTF.

V and J are TRBV4-1 and TRBJ2-7; D is undetermined. Deletions cut 0 bases from V and 6 bases from J, with 9 bases between. Germline V gene data show CDR1 as MGHRA and CDR2 as YSYEKL. CDR3 length: 13 residues. The CDR3 DNA sequence: TGCGCCAGCAGCCAAGAATCCGGGTTCGAGCAGTACTTC. Translated: CASSQESGFEQYF.